The 27 T cell receptor beta chains in this list originate from one sample, sequenced in a study of blood T cell repertoires in COVID-19. Clones were sequenced by immunoSEQ multiplex PCR, and TCRdb holds only the in-frame ones, with some missing. The table shows some 120,000 clones, with 65% to 80% occurring only once. Source material: peripheral blood. These TCRs come from a human donor with acute or convalescent COVID-19. The donor label of this sample is uncertain.

The rearrangement links TRBV2 to TRBJ1-1; 8 bases are shared with TRBD1. The V and J ends lost 8 bases and 5 bases, in that order; junction bases with no gene match: 7. The CDR3 extends over 13 amino acids. Germline CDR1 SNHLY, CDR2 FYNNEI. DNA of the CDR3: TGTGCCAGCGCCGGGACAGGTCAAACTGAAGCTTTCTTT. This translates into CASAGTGQTEAFF.

V and J are TRBV3-1 (or the pseudogene TRBV3-2) and TRBJ1-2, with 7 bases matching TRBD1. With 4 bases clipped from V and 7 bases from J, the junction kept 6 bases outside the gene matches. CDR1 LGHDT and CDR2 YNNKEL come from the germline V gene (reference sequence). The CDR3 sequence is 13 residues long. The CDR3 loop is CASSLDRRGGYTF. The CDR3 DNA follows: TGTGCCAGCAGCCTGGACAGGCGTGGTGGCTACACCTTC.

This clone appeared a few times. The V and J genes are TRBV2 and TRBJ1-2, with TRBD1 as a possible D gene (5 bases). Germline-derived CDR1 and CDR2 are SNHLY and FYNNEI. This CDR3 comprises 11 residues. Trimming left V 7 bases short and J 5 bases short, with 8 bases between. DNA of the CDR3: TGTGCCAGCACGGGGGAGTATGGCTACACCTTC. This codes for CASTGEYGYTF.

The V and J genes are TRBV7-2 and TRBJ1-1; D unresolved. V lost 2 bases and J lost 4, with 11 bases in between. This CDR3 is 14 amino acids long. The germline V gene has CDR1 SGHTA and CDR2 FQGNSA. The CDR3 spells CASSLSVGGTEAFF. The CDR3 DNA sequence: TGTGCCAGCAGCTTATCCGTGGGAGGCACTGAAGCTTTCTTT. Drawing the rest from reference TRBV7-2 and TRBJ1-1, the complete variable domain is GAGVSQSPSNKVTEKGKDVELRCDPISGHTALYWYRQSLGQGLEFLIYFQGNSAPDKSGLPSDRFSAERTGGSVSTLTIQRTQQEDSAVYLCASSLSVGGTEAFFGQGTRLTVV.

This clone has a single count. This chain joins TRBV9 and TRBJ1-6; possible D gene TRBD1, 5 bases. The ends were cut back, 3 bases at V and 7 bases at J, with 14 bases in the middle. The CDR3 is 15 residues long. Germline V gives CDR1 SGDLS, CDR2 YYNGEE. The DNA of the CDR3 is TGTGCCAGCAGCGCCTCGGAGGGGACGAATTCACCCCTCCACTTT. Residues: CASSASEGTNSPLHF.

The CDR3 nucleotides read TGTGCCAGCAGCCAGGGGAGTTCCGATACGCAGTATTTT. It is translated as CASSQGSSDTQYF. The rearrangement uses TRBV6-4 and TRBJ2-3, with D tentatively TRBD1 (6 bases). V was clipped by 6 bases and J by 6 bases, with 13 bases between them. In germline, CDR1 is MRHNA, CDR2 SNTAGT. This CDR3 is built from 13 residues.

The rearrangement joins TRBV19 to TRBJ1-2; D is uncertain. CDR1 and CDR2 (germline): LNHDA, SQIVND (reference sequence). Trimming removed 2 bases from V and 8 bases from J, with 12 bases in between. CDR3 length: 13 residues. CDR3 nucleotides: TGTGCCAGTAGTATACGACGACACCAGGGCTACACCTTC. This translates into CASSIRRHQGYTF.

This clone is a singleton in its sample. The chain links TRBV2 to TRBJ1-1; D unresolved. Looked up from germline, CDR1 is SNHLY and CDR2 is FYNNEI. Trimming shortened V by 10 bases and J by 1 base, and 13 bases separated the two germline ends. This CDR3 is 13 amino acids long. The CDR3 loop is CANWRWTNTEAFF. The CDR3 DNA reads TGTGCCAACTGGAGGTGGACGAACACTGAAGCTTTCTTT.

This chain links TRBV7-8 with TRBJ1-1; tentatively, D is TRBD1 (5 bases). V was pared by 4 bases and J by 0 bases, with 9 bases between. The CDR3 contains 14 residues. Germline CDR1 reads SGHVS; CDR2 reads FQNEAQ. The CDR3 coding sequence is TGTGCCAGCAGCTCACAGGCTCTGAACACTGAAGCTTTCTTT. This translates into CASSSQALNTEAFF.

The genes are TRBV27 and TRBJ1-5; no clear D gene. Germline values: CDR1 MNHEY, CDR2 SMNVEV (reference sequence). The V end was cut by 1 base, the J end by 4 bases, with 8 bases between. The CDR3 is made up of 14 amino acids. The CDR3 protein is CASSLFGRNQPQHF. In DNA form, the CDR3 reads TGTGCCAGCAGTTTATTTGGGAGGAATCAGCCCCAGCATTTT.

The table lists this clone with a count of one. The chain links TRBV7-9 to TRBJ2-5, with a weak D call TRBD1 (6 bases). In germline, CDR1 is SEHNR, CDR2 FQNEAQ (reference sequence). Trimming removed 1 base at V and 4 bases at J, with 10 bases between. The CDR3 length is 14 residues. In DNA, the CDR3 is TGTGCCAGCAGCTTAGGGGGGCCCCCAGAGACCCAGTACTTC. It encodes CASSLGGPPETQYF.

The V call is TRBV27, the J call TRBJ1-1; D is perhaps TRBD1 (6 bases). The CDR3 extends over 15 amino acids. Germline V lookup: CDR1 MNHEY, CDR2 SMNVEV (reference sequence). Trimming left V 3 bases short and J 2 bases short, with 13 bases between. The CDR3 sequence: CASSFIWDINTEAFF. CDR3 nucleotide sequence: TGTGCCAGCAGTTTCATATGGGACATTAACACTGAAGCTTTCTTT.

This clone was seen a few times. The V and J genes are TRBV7-9 and TRBJ2-2, with 9 bases that match TRBD1. Germline-derived CDR1 and CDR2 are SEHNR and FQNEAQ (reference sequence). V trimming: 4 bases; J trimming: 6 bases; junction bases outside the gene matches: 12. There are 17 residues in the CDR3. The CDR3 region has the DNA TGTGCCAGCAGCTACGGGACAGGGAAGGCGACGGCCGGGGAGCTGTTTTTT. Protein product: CASSYGTGKATAGELFF.

J is TRBJ2-7 and V is TRBV6-2 or TRBV6-3; D not resolved. Germline V CDR1 and CDR2: MNHEY, SVGEGT. V was shortened by 5 bases and J by 0 bases, with 5 bases between the two germline ends. The CDR3 runs 12 residues. CDR3 protein: CASSTASYEQYF. For the CDR3, the DNA is TGTGCCAGCAGTACAGCCTCCTACGAGCAGTACTTC.

The V gene is TRBV30, the J gene TRBJ2-7, with D perhaps TRBD1 (6 bases). The CDR3 contains 15 residues. Trimming took 5 bases from V and 3 from J, leaving 20 bases between them. Germline V gene lookup returns CDR1 GTSNPN and CDR2 SVGIG (reference sequence). CDR3 protein: CAWASTRGHFYEQYF. The CDR3 DNA reads as TGTGCCTGGGCGTCCACCCGGGGACACTTCTACGAGCAGTACTTC. The variable domain in full, with the rest retrieved from reference TRBV30 and TRBJ2-7, is SQTIHQWPATLVQPVGSPLSLECTVEGTSNPNLYWYRQAAGRGLQLLFYSVGIGQISSEVPQNLSASRPQDRQFILSSKKLLLSDSGFYLCAWASTRGHFYEQYFGPGTRLTVT.

The sample holds one count of this clone. The chain links TRBV12-5 to TRBJ1-5; weak D call: TRBD1 (5 bases). This CDR3 has 17 amino acids. Germline lookup yields CDR1 LGHNT and CDR2 FRNRAP. The germline V and J ends were trimmed by 0 bases and 0 bases, with 12 bases remaining between them. CDR3 nucleotides: TGTGCTAGTGGTTTGGTACAGACAGAGAATAGCAATCAGCCCCAGCATTTT. It translates to CASGLVQTENSNQPQHF.

V and J are TRBV5-5 and TRBJ1-2; 9 positions match TRBD1. Germline CDR1 reads SGHKS; CDR2 reads YYEKEE (reference sequence). Unmatched junction bases numbered 5, after V lost 4 bases and J lost 7 bases. The CDR3 totals 13 residues. The CDR3 spells CASSQQGAIGYTF. CDR3 nucleotides: TGTGCCAGCAGCCAACAGGGGGCTATTGGCTACACCTTC.

This clone was detected only once. The chain recombines TRBV7-2 with TRBJ2-5; tentatively, D is TRBD1 (6 bases). The CDR3 has 14 amino acids. The ends were cut back, 0 bases at V and 5 bases at J, with 10 bases in the middle. The germline V gene has CDR1 SGHTA and CDR2 FQGNSA. DNA for the CDR3: TGTGCCAGCAGCTTAGCGGGGGCAGGGGAGACCCAGTACTTC. This encodes CASSLAGAGETQYF.

The V call is TRBV13, the J call TRBJ2-1, with 11 bases identical to TRBD2. V was clipped by 0 bases and J by 7 bases; unmatched bases: 5. The germline CDR1 and CDR2 sequences are PRHDT and FYEKMQ (reference sequence). The length of the CDR3 is 16 residues. Here the CDR3 reads CASSLGLAGVRNEQFF. The CDR3 nucleotides are TGTGCCAGCAGCTTAGGACTAGCGGGGGTCAGGAATGAGCAGTTCTTC. Full variable domain (remainder filled in from reference TRBV13 and TRBJ2-1): AAGVIQSPRHLIKEKRETATLKCYPIPRHDTVYWYQQGPGQDPQFLISFYEKMQSDKGSIPDRFSAQQFSDYHSELNMSSLELGDSALYFCASSLGLAGVRNEQFFGPGTRLTVL.

This chain uses TRBV3-1 (or the pseudogene TRBV3-2) with TRBJ1-2; 7 bases fit TRBD1. From germline, CDR1 is LGHDT and CDR2 YNNKEL (reference sequence). With 2 bases clipped from V and 8 bases from J, the junction kept 5 bases outside the gene matches. The CDR3 spans 13 residues. The CDR3 region has the DNA TGTGCCAGCAGCCAAAGTACAGGGGTCGGCTACACCTTC. The encoded protein is CASSQSTGVGYTF.

A few counts support this clone. The chain uses TRBV28 and TRBJ1-6; D not certain. The V and J ends lost 5 bases and 4 bases respectively, with 6 bases between them. There are 13 residues in the CDR3. Germline CDR1 and CDR2: MDHEN and SYDVKM. The CDR3 DNA reads as TGTGCCAGCAGTCTAATATATAATTCACCCCTCCACTTT. This codes for CASSLIYNSPLHF.

The V call is TRBV28, the J call TRBJ1-4, with 10 bases identical to TRBD1. Germline CDR1 is MDHEN and CDR2 is SYDVKM. The CDR3 has 15 amino acids. With V trimmed by 4 bases and J by 3 bases, 2 bases remained unmatched. CDR3 amino acids: CASSSGTGANEKLFF. DNA of the CDR3: TGTGCCAGCAGTTCTGGGACAGGGGCTAATGAAAAACTGTTTTTT.

This rearrangement joins TRBV3-1 (or the pseudogene TRBV3-2) to TRBJ2-1; 11 nucleotides match TRBD2. Trimming cost V 1 base and J 9 bases; bases outside gene matches: 2. CDR1 LGHDT and CDR2 YNNKEL come from the germline V gene (reference sequence). The CDR3 is 14 residues long. CDR3 sequence (DNA): TGTGCCAGCAGCCAAGGGACTAGCGGGTTTGAGCAGTTCTTC. Translated, it gives CASSQGTSGFEQFF.

In its sample, this clone was seen a few times. The rearrangement joins TRBV4-1 to TRBJ2-5, with 16 bases aligning to TRBD2. Germline CDR1 reads MGHRA; CDR2 reads YSYEKL. This CDR3 has 17 amino acids. V dropped 4 bases and J dropped 5; count of bases not matched to a gene: 7. The CDR3 sequence: CASSLGLAGGPGETQYF. In DNA form, the CDR3 reads TGCGCCAGCAGCCTGGGACTAGCGGGGGGGCCCGGGGAGACCCAGTACTTC.

This chain links TRBV5-1 with TRBJ2-2; 9 bases match TRBD2. The CDR3 is 15 residues long. In germline, CDR1 is SGHRS, CDR2 YFSETQ. Trimming removed 4 bases from V and 6 bases from J; junction bases left unmatched: 7. The CDR3 DNA follows: TGCGCCAGCAGCCCCCTCGGGACTAGCCCCGGGGAGCTGTTTTTT. Its protein is CASSPLGTSPGELFF. The full variable domain, with the rest looked up from reference TRBV5-1 and TRBJ2-2, is KAGVTQTPRYLIKTRGQQVTLSCSPISGHRSVSWYQQTPGQGLQFLFEYFSETQRNKGNFPGRFSGRQFSNSRSEMNVSTLELGDSALYLCASSPLGTSPGELFFGEGSRLTVL.

This clone was observed at least ten times. The chain is built from TRBV7-2 and TRBJ2-7, with D possibly matching TRBD1 (6 bases). The CDR3 consists of 13 residues. Trimming removed 3 bases from V and 3 bases from J, with 9 bases in between. Germline CDR1 and CDR2: SGHTA and FQGNSA. CDR3 sequence (DNA): TGTGCCAGCAGCTTCGGACAGTTCTACGAGCAGTACGTC. Protein: CASSFGQFYEQYV.

The chain recombines TRBV9 with TRBJ1-1, with D perhaps matching TRBD1 (5 bases). This CDR3 has 15 residues. Germline assignment: CDR1 SGDLS and CDR2 YYNGEE. V lost 0 bases, J lost 1 base, and 10 bases lay in between. Here the CDR3 DNA reads TGTGCCAGCAGCGTAGTGGGGGGAAGGAACACTGAAGCTTTCTTT. Its protein is CASSVVGGRNTEAFF. The full variable domain, with the rest looked up from reference TRBV9 and TRBJ1-1, is DSGVTQTPKHLITATGQRVTLRCSPRSGDLSVYWYQQSLDQGLQFLIQYYNGEERAKGNILERFSAQQFPDLHSELNLSSLELGDSALYFCASSVVGGRNTEAFFGQGTRLTVV.